Listed below are T cell receptor beta chains from one sample, sequenced in a study of shared clonotypes between healthy human individuals. The protocol was immunoSEQ multiplex PCR, while the TCRdb copy is restricted to in-frame clones and leaves out a portion. The data hold some 2,500,000 clones, with more than 85% observed a single time. What was sequenced was naive CD4+ T cells from PBMCs. Receptors originate from a man between 18 and 29 years old in good health. Some clones in this sample may be carry-over from other donors' samples. CDR3s include the opening cysteine and the closing phenylalanine or tryptophan. D genes are given only for firm matches. Where a row states a size, it is once, few, many or the class of an expanded clone; other rows omit it.

TRBV28	.	TRBJ2-7	.	TGTGCCAGCAGTCCCGAGGGGGAAAGCTCCTACGAGCAGTACTTC	CASSPEGESSYEQYF
TRBV30	.	TRBJ2-7	TRBD2	TGTGCCTGGAGTGCGGGACTAGCGTTCGAGCAGTACTTC	CAWSAGLAFEQYF
TRBV7-3	.	TRBJ2-1	TRBD2	TGTGCCAGCAGCCTGGGGACTAGCGGGATTAGGGAGCAGTTCTTC	CASSLGTSGIREQFF
TRBV18	.	TRBJ2-2	.	TGTGCCAGCTCACCACAAAGCCTGGGGCAGGCCACCGGGGAGCTGTTTTTT	CASSPQSLGQATGELFF
TRBV28	.	TRBJ1-1	.	TGTGCCAGCAGTTTCCTTAGAATAGTGAACACTGAAGCTTTCTTT	CASSFLRIVNTEAFF
TRBV7-6	.	TRBJ2-2	TRBD1	TGTGCCAGCAGGTTCGACAGGGAAGCCGGGGAGCTGTTTTTT	CASRFDREAGELFF
TRBV19	.	TRBJ1-4	.	TGTGCCTGTGGCGGTGAAAAACTGTTTTTT	CACGGEKLFF
TRBV28	few	TRBJ2-7	.	TGTGCCAGCAGGGGTTCCCCTATCGAGCAGTACTTC	CASRGSPIEQYF
TRBV5-1	.	TRBJ2-3	TRBD2	TGCGCCAGCAGGTCCGGACTAGCGGGAGAGTCAGATACGCAGTATTTT	CASRSGLAGESDTQYF
TRBV29-1	.	TRBJ1-3	.	TGCAGCGTGTCTTCGGGGGGAAACACCATATATTTT	CSVSSGGNTIYF
TRBV28	.	TRBJ1-2	.	TGTGCCAGCAGTTCGGCAGGGGAATTCTATGGCTACACCTTC	CASSSAGEFYGYTF
TRBV4-1	.	TRBJ1-2	.	TGCGCCAGCAGCCAAGTTAACAAGCATGGCTACACCTTC	CASSQVNKHGYTF
TRBV7-2	.	TRBJ2-1	.	TGTGCCAGCAGCTTCCTTAGTTGGGAGCAGTTCTTC	CASSFLSWEQFF
TRBV18	.	TRBJ1-3	.	TGTGCCAGCTCACAGGGATTCAGCTCTGGAAACACCATATATTTT	CASSQGFSSGNTIYF
TRBV18	.	TRBJ2-7	TRBD2	TGTGCCAGCTCACCGACTAGCGGGAGCTCCTACGAGCAGTACTTC	CASSPTSGSSYEQYF
TRBV4-3	.	TRBJ2-6	.	TGCGCCAGCAGCCGAACCCTCTCCCCCTCTGGGGCCAACGTCCTGACTTTC	CASSRTLSPSGANVLTF
TRBV18	.	TRBJ1-4	.	TGTGCCAGCTCACCACGAACAGGGTGGGAAAAACTGTTTTTT	CASSPRTGWEKLFF
TRBV4-2	.	TRBJ2-1	TRBD2	TGTGCCAGCAGCCGCGCGACTAGCGGGAGTCGAAATGAGCAGTTCTTC	CASSRATSGSRNEQFF
TRBV5-1	.	TRBJ2-2	.	TGCGCCAGCAGCTTCCCGGGAAGGGGCGGGACCGGGGAGCTGTTTTTT	CASSFPGRGGTGELFF
TRBV27	few	TRBJ2-5	TRBD1	TGTGCCAGCAGTTTCTCCGGGACAGTGGCCAAGACCCAGTACTTC	CASSFSGTVAKTQYF
TRBV30	few	TRBJ1-1	.	TGTGCCCAAGTGGGTCTAGGGACTGAAGCTTTCTTT	CAQVGLGTEAFF
TRBV11-3	.	TRBJ2-5	TRBD1	TGTGCCAGCAGCTTAGGGACAGGGGTTGAAGAGACCCAGTACTTC	CASSLGTGVEETQYF
TRBV11-3	.	TRBJ2-2	TRBD1	TGTGCCAGCAGCGCAAGGCAGGACAGGGGGCTTTCCGGGGAGCTGTTTTTT	CASSARQDRGLSGELFF
TRBV29-1	.	TRBJ2-3	TRBD2	TGCAGCGTTGGAATACTAGCGGGAGTTTCAGATACGCAGTATTTT	CSVGILAGVSDTQYF
TRBV6-1	.	TRBJ1-6	.	TGTGCCAGCAGTGAAGCGAGGGATTCACCCCTCCACTTT	CASSEARDSPLHF
TRBV7-3	.	TRBJ2-7	.	TGTGCCAGCAGCCCGGGTGATAGGGGGATCGACGAGCAGTACTTC	CASSPGDRGIDEQYF
TRBV6-1	.	TRBJ2-1	TRBD2	TGTGCCAGCAGTCAAGGACTAGCGGGAATAACCAAGCAGTTCTTC	CASSQGLAGITKQFF
TRBV18	.	TRBJ2-2	.	TGTGCCAGCTCACCACCCCCCGGACACACGAACACCGGGGAGCTGTTTTTT	CASSPPPGHTNTGELFF
TRBV27	.	TRBJ1-2	.	TGTGCCAGCAGTCCGGGACATTCTTCCTATGGCTACACCTTC	CASSPGHSSYGYTF
TRBV2	.	TRBJ2-4	TRBD2	TGTGCCAGTACGCCGGGACTAGGGGCCCGGGGGGCCAAAAACATTCAGTACTTC	CASTPGLGARGAKNIQYF
TRBV10-3	once	TRBJ1-5	.	TGTGCCATCAGTGAAACCGACGGTCAGCCCCAGCATTTT	CAISETDGQPQHF
TRBV30	.	TRBJ2-7	.	TGTGCCTGGAGTGCACGTAACGAGCAGTACTTC	CAWSARNEQYF
TRBV6-5	.	TRBJ2-3	TRBD2	TGTGCCAGCAGTTACCGTACTAGCGGGGCCCTCAGGTATTTT	CASSYRTSGALRYF
TRBV6-4	.	TRBJ2-3	TRBD1	TGTGCCAGCAGTGACTCAACAGGGGGCAAGGCAGATACGCAGTATTTT	CASSDSTGGKADTQYF
TRBV6-6	.	TRBJ2-7	TRBD1	TGTGCCAGCAGGAAACGAACAGGGGGCTCCTACGAGCAGTACTTC	CASRKRTGGSYEQYF
TRBV11-2	.	TRBJ2-5	.	TGTGCCAGCAGCTTAGGATCCCGGGAGACCCAGTACTTC	CASSLGSRETQYF
TRBV19	few	TRBJ2-3	TRBD2	TGTGCCAGTAGTATTGCGGGGGCAGATACGCAGTATTTT	CASSIAGADTQYF
TRBV4-2	.	TRBJ2-7	.	TGTGCCAGCAGCCGTGGGACTTCCGAGCCCCACGAGCAGTACTTC	CASSRGTSEPHEQYF
TRBV28	.	TRBJ1-2	.	TGTGCCAGCAGTCCCCCCGATAACAGGGGCTACACCTTC	CASSPPDNRGYTF